The 10 T cell receptor beta chains listed next were all sequenced from one sample in a study of blood T cell repertoires in COVID-19. Measured with immunoSEQ multiplex PCR; TCRdb has only the in-frame clones, and not every one. The repertoire includes about 120,000 clones, nearly 90% of them detected once, and 3.8% sits in the top ten. Sequencing input: peripheral blood. These receptors were collected from a woman aged 55-70 years with COVID-19, enrolled during active disease.

The rearrangement links TRBV4-3 to TRBJ2-7; 7 nucleotides align to TRBD1. The V segment lost 4 bases and the J segment 0 bases; nucleotides outside the gene matches: 9. The CDR3 is made up of 16 amino acids. Per germline, CDR1 LGHNA and CDR2 YSLEER. In DNA, the CDR3 is TGCGCCAGCAGCCGAAACCTCGGGACAGACTCCTACGAGCAGTACTTC. It translates to CASSRNLGTDSYEQYF.

The chain carries TRBV28 and TRBJ2-2, with a weak D call TRBD2 (5 bases). With 11 bases removed from V and 5 bases from J, the gap between germline ends came to 12 bases. From germline, CDR1 is MDHEN and CDR2 SYDVKM. The CDR3 spans 12 residues. The CDR3 loop reads CAGRAGTGELFF. The CDR3, as DNA: TGTGCCGGACGCGCGGGTACCGGGGAGCTGTTTTTT.

This chain uses TRBV6-5 with TRBJ1-5; D is unresolved. V lost 8 bases to trimming and J lost 0 bases, with 8 bases between them. Germline V gene sequence: CDR1 MNHEY, CDR2 SVGAGI. The CDR3 is 13 amino acids. CDR3 sequence (DNA): TGTGCCAGCCAACACGATAGCAATCAGCCCCAGCATTTT. Protein: CASQHDSNQPQHF.

The chain is built from TRBV3-1 (or the pseudogene TRBV3-2) and TRBJ2-1; 10 positions match TRBD2. Germline V CDR1 and CDR2: LGHDT, YNNKEL (reference sequence). The CDR3 has 15 residues. Germline trimming cut 4 bases from V and 2 bases from J; bases unmatched to any gene: 2. The CDR3 loop is CASSRLAGAYNEQFF. The CDR3 bases are TGTGCCAGCAGCCGCCTAGCGGGGGCCTACAATGAGCAGTTCTTC.

The chain links TRBV3-1 (or the pseudogene TRBV3-2) to TRBJ2-5; D might be TRBD1 (6 bases). The V gene's germline CDR1 is LGHDT and CDR2 YNNKEL (reference sequence). V lost 2 bases to trimming and J lost 5 bases, with 15 bases between them. This CDR3 has 15 residues. The CDR3 bases are TGTGCCAGCAGCCAAAATTACCGACAGGAGGAGACCCAGTACTTC. Translation gives CASSQNYRQEETQYF.

V is TRBV12-3 or TRBV12-4 and J is TRBJ2-5, with 7 bases lining up with TRBD2. This CDR3 contains 12 residues. Unmatched junction bases numbered 2, after V lost 4 bases and J lost 6 bases. The CDR3 sequence is CASSSLAQTQYF. The DNA of the CDR3 is TGTGCCAGCAGTTCACTAGCGCAGACCCAGTACTTC.

The chain recombines TRBV14 with TRBJ1-1; D is ambiguous. V lost 4 bases and J 0 bases, leaving 9 bases between the germline ends. The CDR3 is 14 residues long. Looked up from germline, CDR1 is SGHDN and CDR2 is FVKESK. The CDR3 nucleotides read TGTGCCAGCAGCCCCGGACTTCTGAACACTGAAGCTTTCTTT. This codes for CASSPGLLNTEAFF. Drawing the rest from reference TRBV14 and TRBJ1-1, the complete variable domain is EAGVTQFPSHSVIEKGQTVTLRCDPISGHDNLYWYRRVMGKEIKFLLHFVKESKQDESGMPNNRFLAERTGGTYSTLKVQPAELEDSGVYFCASSPGLLNTEAFFGQGTRLTVV.

The V and J genes are TRBV7-2 and TRBJ1-3; D is uncertain. CDR3 size: 15 residues. The germline gives CDR1 SGHTA, CDR2 FQGNSA. V was shortened by 5 bases and J by 4 bases, with 15 bases between the two germline ends. The CDR3, as DNA: TGTGCCAGCAGCGTCAGAGGTAGAGGGGGAAACACCATATATTTT. Encoded protein: CASSVRGRGGNTIYF.

The sample holds a few counts of this clone. The chain combines TRBV30 with TRBJ1-1; TRBD1 aligns across 7 bases. The germline V gene encodes CDR1 GTSNPN and CDR2 SVGIG (reference sequence). V shed 2 bases, J shed 2 bases, and the junction held 5 bases outside the gene matches. This CDR3 is built from 14 residues. The CDR3 region is CAWSTGQLNTEAFF. Here the CDR3 DNA reads TGTGCCTGGAGTACGGGACAGCTAAACACTGAAGCTTTCTTT.

The J gene is TRBJ2-3, the V gene TRBV6-5, with 7 bases identical to TRBD1. The CDR3 totals 15 residues. Germline V gives CDR1 MNHEY, CDR2 SVGAGI. V lost 7 bases to trimming and J lost 4 bases; unmatched junction nucleotides: 11. CDR3 nucleotides: TGTGCCAGCACTATCCTACCAGGGGGACCAGATACGCAGTATTTT. This sequence encodes CASTILPGGPDTQYF.